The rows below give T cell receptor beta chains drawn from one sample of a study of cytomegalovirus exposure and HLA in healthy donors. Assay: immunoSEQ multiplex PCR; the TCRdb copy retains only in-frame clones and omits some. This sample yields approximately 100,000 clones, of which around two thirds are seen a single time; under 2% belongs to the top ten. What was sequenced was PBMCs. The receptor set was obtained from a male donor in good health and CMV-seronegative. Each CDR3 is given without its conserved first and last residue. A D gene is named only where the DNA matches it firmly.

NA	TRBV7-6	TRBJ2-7	ASSLLRGQGYEQY
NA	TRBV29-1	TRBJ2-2	SVTEFNTGELF
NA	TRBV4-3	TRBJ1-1	ASSQDQSTGRGTEAF
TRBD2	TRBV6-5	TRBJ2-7	ASSYGGEGCEQY
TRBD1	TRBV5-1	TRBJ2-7	ASSLGTGGSYEQY
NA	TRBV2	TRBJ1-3	ASSGRDSGNTIY
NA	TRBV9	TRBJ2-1	ASSVQVLTYNEQF
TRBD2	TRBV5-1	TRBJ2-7	ASRASGRAYEQY
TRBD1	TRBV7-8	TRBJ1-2	ASSGDRGRNYGYT
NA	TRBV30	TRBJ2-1	AWLLGLRDYNEQF
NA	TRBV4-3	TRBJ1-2	ASSQVQRTDYYGYT
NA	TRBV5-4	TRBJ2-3	ASSHLATSTDTQY
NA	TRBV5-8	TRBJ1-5	ASSLGTSNQPQH
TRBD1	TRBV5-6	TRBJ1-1	ASSFRGVRTEAF
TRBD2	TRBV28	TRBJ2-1	ASSHGLAGDINEQF
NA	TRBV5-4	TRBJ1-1	ASSFGQNYRNTEAF